The 3 T cell receptor beta chains below were found in one sample sequenced in a study of control samples from healthy donors and cancer patients. Data came from immunoSEQ multiplex PCR; TCRdb stores just in-frame clones and leaves some out. The sample contains approximately 100,000 clones, roughly 90% of which appear only once. Source material: PBMCs. The receptors originated from a man aged 55 to 70 with lung cancer.

The chain is built from TRBV18 and TRBJ2-5; D perhaps matches TRBD1 (5 bases). Germline loops: CDR1 KGHSH, CDR2 LQKENI. The CDR3 loop spans 14 amino acids. V lost 4 bases and J lost 5, with 14 bases in between. The CDR3 loop is CASSQGRVKETQYF. CDR3 coding DNA: TGTGCCAGCTCACAGGGCAGGGTTAAGGAGACCCAGTACTTC.

V and J are TRBV5-6 and TRBJ1-1; 8 bases agree with TRBD1. The CDR3 is 15 residues long. V dropped 2 bases and J dropped 1; count of bases not matched to a gene: 4. Germline lookup yields CDR1 SGHDT and CDR2 YYEEEE. CDR3 DNA: TGTGCCAGCAGCTTCCAGGGGGCGGGGAACACTGAAGCTTTCTTT. Translating it yields CASSFQGAGNTEAFF.

The chain uses TRBV10-3 and TRBJ1-2, with 9 positions matching TRBD1. CDR3 length: 16 residues. Germline V gene sequence: CDR1 ENHRY, CDR2 SYGVKD. Trimming removed 2 bases from V and 8 bases from J; junction bases left unmatched: 12. CDR3 region: CAISETGQGGSGGYTF. CDR3 sequence (DNA): TGTGCCATCAGTGAGACGGGACAGGGCGGATCAGGGGGCTACACCTTC.